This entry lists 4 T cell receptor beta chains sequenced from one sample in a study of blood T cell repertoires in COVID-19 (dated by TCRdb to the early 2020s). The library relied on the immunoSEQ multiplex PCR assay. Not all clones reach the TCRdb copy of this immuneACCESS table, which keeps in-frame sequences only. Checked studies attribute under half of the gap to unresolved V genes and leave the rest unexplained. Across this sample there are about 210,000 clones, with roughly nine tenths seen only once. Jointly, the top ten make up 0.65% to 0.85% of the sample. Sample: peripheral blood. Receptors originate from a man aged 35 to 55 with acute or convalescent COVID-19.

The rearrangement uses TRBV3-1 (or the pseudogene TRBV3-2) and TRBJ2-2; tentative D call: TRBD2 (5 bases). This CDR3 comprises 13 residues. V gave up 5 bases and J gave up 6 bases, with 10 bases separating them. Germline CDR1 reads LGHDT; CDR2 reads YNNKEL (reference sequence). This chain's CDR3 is CASSVGGAGELFF. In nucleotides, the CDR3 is TGTGCCAGCAGCGTCGGAGGAGCCGGGGAGCTGTTTTTT.

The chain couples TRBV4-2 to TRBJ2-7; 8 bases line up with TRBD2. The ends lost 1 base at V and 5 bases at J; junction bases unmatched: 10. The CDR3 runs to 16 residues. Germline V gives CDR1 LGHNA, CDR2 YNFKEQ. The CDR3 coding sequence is TGTGCCAGCAGCCAAGGGTTCATTAGCGGGAACAACGAGCAGTACTTC. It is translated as CASSQGFISGNNEQYF.

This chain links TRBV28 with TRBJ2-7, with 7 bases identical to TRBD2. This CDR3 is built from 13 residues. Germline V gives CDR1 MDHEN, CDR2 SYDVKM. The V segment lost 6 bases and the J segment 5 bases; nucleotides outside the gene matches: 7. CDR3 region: CASSQWEGHEQYF. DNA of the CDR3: TGTGCCAGCAGCCAATGGGAGGGTCACGAGCAGTACTTC.

The CDR3 DNA reads as TGTGCCAGCAGCCCTCCTTCGGCAGGGGACTACGAGCAGTACTTC. Residues: CASSPPSAGDYEQYF. This sequence joins TRBV7-9 and TRBJ2-7; tentatively, D is TRBD1 (6 bases). With 5 bases removed from V and 3 bases from J, the gap between germline ends came to 17 bases. CDR3 length equals 15 residues. Per germline, CDR1 SEHNR and CDR2 FQNEAQ (reference sequence).